This T cell receptor beta chain is drawn from a study of PD-L1 blockade in urothelial cancer. The germline CDR1 and CDR2 sequences are SGHVS and FQNEAQ. J lost 5 bases, V lost 2 bases, and 10 bases had no gene match. The CDR3 is made up of 17 amino acids. The time point was: pretreatment peripheral blood. Some clones are missing from TCRdb's copy, which holds only in-frame ones; the method was immunoSEQ multiplex PCR. The sample includes tens of thousands of clones, roughly 84% seen only once; the top ten take 9% to 9.5%. The receptor's source is a woman in her 70s with urothelial cancer. The chain employs TRBV7-8 and TRBJ2-3, with TRBD2 matching 10 bases. The source material was PBMCs, sampled around atezolizumab (anti-PD-L1) treatment. CDR3 in amino acids: CASSLTMGLAGEDTQYF. CDR3 DNA: TGTGCCAGCAGCTTAACTATGGGGCTAGCGGGGGAAGATACGCAGTATTTT.